This TCR beta chain is from a study of metastatic and nonmetastatic thyroid tumors. The overall study: Repertoire comparisons spanned blood and tumor or nodule tissue from malignant and benign thyroid patients.

J lost 0 bases, V lost 5 bases, and 7 bases had no gene match. The CDR3 covers 15 residues. The germline V gene encodes CDR1 SEHNR and CDR2 FQNEAQ (reference sequence). Study processing details: To classify distant metastasis in papillary thyroid cancer, a model was built from CDR3 differences across clinicopathological groups. TCRdb called clones again from the PCR reads with MiXCR. Here the V and J calls rest on TCRdb's processing, not on the authors' analysis. The table records about 40,000 clones, 17% of them present only once. Regarding the study as a whole: Significantly higher TCR beta diversity was reportedly seen in malignant thyroid tumors than benign nodules, in blood and tumor.

This clone has ten or more counts. Its specificity is not known. Every patient underwent thyroid surgery untreated. The chain couples TRBV7-9 to TRBJ2-7, with 7 bases that match TRBD1. The TCR originated in a female donor with papillary thyroid cancer or a benign thyroid nodule (not recorded which). Some clones in this sample may be carry-over from other donors' samples. The sequenced sample was tumor tissue. The CDR3 coding sequence is TGTGCCAGCAGCGTAACGTACAGGGGCTCCTACGAGCAGTACTTC. The encoded protein is CASSVTYRGSYEQYF.